The entry below describes one TCR beta chain. The antigen is unknown. This entry comes from a study of beta chain features in type 1 diabetes. Study findings and constraints: Sequencing used cDNA, and cells with high TCR expression could therefore be over-represented.

Germline CDR1 SNHLY, CDR2 FYNNEI. Trimming stripped 6 bases from V and 6 bases from J, with 8 bases between. The CDR3 is 11 amino acids. Around 0.12 L of blood, on average, came from one heparinised draw per donor. The investigators reverse transcribed all of the isolated RNA, so they sequenced expressed TCRB transcripts. Naive, central memory and regulatory T cell samples produced a mean of around 4 million reads. Sequencing used immunoSEQ multiplex PCR; TCRdb keeps in-frame clones, though not all of them. The profile shows just over 600,000 clones, 15% to 19% of them singletons. The sample comprised naive CD4+ T cells from blood. This clonotype was sampled from a man younger than 35 in good health. This chain uses TRBV2 with TRBJ1-1, with D unclear. CDR3: CASRATSEAFF. The DNA for the CDR3 is TGTGCCAGCAGGGCCACCTCTGAAGCTTTCTTT.